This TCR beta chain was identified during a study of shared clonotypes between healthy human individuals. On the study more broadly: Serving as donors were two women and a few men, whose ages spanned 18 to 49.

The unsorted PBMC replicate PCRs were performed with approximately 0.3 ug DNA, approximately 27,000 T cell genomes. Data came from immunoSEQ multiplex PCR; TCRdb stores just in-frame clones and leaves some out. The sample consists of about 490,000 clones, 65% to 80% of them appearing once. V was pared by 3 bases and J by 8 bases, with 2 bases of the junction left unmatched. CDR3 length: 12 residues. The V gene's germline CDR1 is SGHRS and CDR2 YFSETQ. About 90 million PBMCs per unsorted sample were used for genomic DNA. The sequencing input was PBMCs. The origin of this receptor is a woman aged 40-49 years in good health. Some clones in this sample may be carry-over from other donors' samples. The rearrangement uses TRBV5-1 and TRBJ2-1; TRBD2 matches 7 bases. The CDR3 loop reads CASSWLADEQFF. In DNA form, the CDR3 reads TGCGCCAGCAGCTGGCTAGCGGATGAGCAGTTCTTC. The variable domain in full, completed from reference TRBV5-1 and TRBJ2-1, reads KAGVTQTPRYLIKTRGQQVTLSCSPISGHRSVSWYQQTPGQGLQFLFEYFSETQRNKGNFPGRFSGRQFSNSRSEMNVSTLELGDSALYLCASSWLADEQFFGPGTRLTVL.